Described below is a single T cell receptor (beta chain) sequence and its context. What it recognizes is unknown. Sequencing used immunoSEQ multiplex PCR; TCRdb keeps in-frame clones, though not all of them. The sample contains 150,000 to 200,000 clones, about 91% of which appear only once. The record originates from a study of T cell responses to AZD1222 COVID-19 vaccine. Study conclusions and caveats: Donors were largely white British and mainly female; clonal diversity was possibly underestimated. Sampled repertoires all dated from after the peak T cell response. Spike regions recognized by vaccine-associated CD4 TCRs spanned the protein, led by 160-218 and 743-854.

This CDR3 comprises 12 residues. V was cut by 7 bases and J by 10 bases, with 15 bases left in between. This sequence originates from an adult who received the AZD1222 COVID-19 vaccine. The chain uses TRBV12-3 or TRBV12-4 and TRBJ2-3; possible D gene TRBD1, 6 bases. The sample was peripheral blood, taken 28 days after the second AZD1222 dose. The CDR3 is CASTIQGWSQYF. The CDR3, as DNA: TGTGCCAGCACCATTCAGGGGTGGTCGCAGTATTTT.